This T cell receptor (beta chain) is drawn from a study of blood T cell repertoires in COVID-19. Across the whole study: Acute-phase and convalescent COVID-19 samples originated in the United States, Italy and Spain. T cells, B-cell-depleted T cells, or PBMCs provided the cDNA or gDNA that served as material.

CDR1 is MDHEN, CDR2 SYDVKM, per germline. This CDR3 contains 15 residues. V dropped 6 bases and J dropped 7; count of bases not matched to a gene: 11. Per the original data handling: The assay estimated nucleated cells by amplifying reference gene primers. Profiled with immunoSEQ multiplex PCR; TCRdb holds only in-frame clones, not every one. V and J calls and clone size are copied from that table; D and trimming were computed from the DNA. The sample holds 110,000 or so clones; approximately 79% are singletons and the top ten take 2% to 3%. The chain employs TRBV28 and TRBJ2-2, with 7 bases lining up with TRBD2. Material for sequencing was peripheral blood. The sequence was obtained from a man over 45 with acute or convalescent COVID-19. This CDR3 is CASSLGGRAFGELFF. CDR3 in DNA: TGTGCCAGCAGCCTGGGGGGGAGGGCCTTCGGGGAGCTGTTTTTT.